Listed below are T cell receptor beta chains from one sample, sequenced in a study of shared clonotypes between healthy human individuals. Clones were read by immunoSEQ multiplex PCR, and TCRdb kept only the in-frame ones, dropping some. This table has 2 million to 3 million clones, over 85% appearing once. The specimen sequenced was naive CD4+ T cells sorted from blood. All receptors derive from a young man in good health. The CDR3 runs from the conserved cysteine through the conserved F or W. The order of the fields is D gene, clone size, V gene, J gene, CDR3 DNA, CDR3 protein. D genes are given only for firm matches. The size of a clone is reported for some rows only, either as once, few or many, or as a class for expanded clones.

D: TRBD1; size: NA; V: TRBV6-6; J: TRBJ1-3; DNA: TGTGCCAGCAGGAACAGGGGTTTAAGCTCTGGAAACACCATATATTTT; CDR3: CASRNRGLSSGNTIYF
D: NA; size: NA; V: TRBV19; J: TRBJ1-5; DNA: TGTGCCAGTAGTATGGCGCATGGGCCCCAGCATTTT; CDR3: CASSMAHGPQHF
D: NA; size: once; V: TRBV28; J: TRBJ1-2; DNA: TGTGCCAGCAGTTCCGACCCTAGAACGGGCGGCTACACCTTC; CDR3: CASSSDPRTGGYTF
D: TRBD2; size: NA; V: TRBV5-1; J: TRBJ2-7; DNA: TGCGCCAGCAGCTTGGAAAGCGGGGGCTCCTACGAGCAGTACTTC; CDR3: CASSLESGGSYEQYF
D: TRBD1; size: NA; V: TRBV2; J: TRBJ2-1; DNA: TGTGCCAGCAGCCCAAGGGGGCAGGACTACAATGAGCAGTTCTTC; CDR3: CASSPRGQDYNEQFF
D: NA; size: NA; V: TRBV7-2; J: TRBJ2-1; DNA: TGTGCCAGCAGCTTATCTAGTTTCTCCTCCTACAATGAGCAGTTCTTC; CDR3: CASSLSSFSSYNEQFF
D: TRBD1; size: NA; V: TRBV28; J: TRBJ1-1; DNA: TGTGCCAGCAGTTTAGGACAGGGGATTGAAGCTTTCTTT; CDR3: CASSLGQGIEAFF
D: TRBD2; size: once; V: TRBV4-2; J: TRBJ2-1; DNA: TGTGCCAGCAGCCATACCGGGACTAGCGGATACAATGAGCAGTTCTTC; CDR3: CASSHTGTSGYNEQFF
D: TRBD2; size: NA; V: TRBV7-8; J: TRBJ2-7; DNA: TGTGCCAGCAGCTTAGGACTAGCGGGGCCCTACGAGCAGTACTTC; CDR3: CASSLGLAGPYEQYF
D: NA; size: NA; V: TRBV29-1; J: TRBJ2-2; DNA: TGCAGCGTTGCGGACAGAGCGAACACCGGGGAGCTGTTTTTT; CDR3: CSVADRANTGELFF
D: NA; size: NA; V: TRBV5-4; J: TRBJ2-5; DNA: TGTGCCAGCAGCTTGTCGATGGGGGGACAAGAGACCCAGTACTTC; CDR3: CASSLSMGGQETQYF
D: TRBD1; size: NA; V: TRBV30; J: TRBJ1-1; DNA: TGTGCCTGGGGGACAGGGAAGGTTGAAGCTTTCTTT; CDR3: CAWGTGKVEAFF
D: NA; size: few; V: TRBV6-5; J: TRBJ1-1; DNA: TGTGCCAGCAGTCCTTATGTAGGCACTGAAGCTTTCTTT; CDR3: CASSPYVGTEAFF
D: NA; size: NA; V: TRBV6-6; J: TRBJ1-1; DNA: TGTGCCAGCAGCAGACAAGGGCGGAACACTGAAGCTTTCTTT; CDR3: CASSRQGRNTEAFF
D: TRBD1; size: NA; V: TRBV6-5; J: TRBJ1-4; DNA: TGTGCCAGCAGCTTACAGGGGTTTAATGAAAAACTGTTTTTT; CDR3: CASSLQGFNEKLFF
D: TRBD1; size: NA; V: TRBV6-1; J: TRBJ2-3; DNA: TGTGCCAGCAGTGAAAGACAACAGGGGGCGCCTAGCACAGATACGCAGTATTTT; CDR3: CASSERQQGAPSTDTQYF
D: NA; size: NA; V: TRBV30; J: TRBJ1-6; DNA: TGTGCCTGGAGTATGAGCTCCTATAATTCACCCCTCCACTTT; CDR3: CAWSMSSYNSPLHF
D: TRBD1; size: NA; V: TRBV5-1; J: TRBJ1-1; DNA: TGCGCCAGCAGCCCGGGACAGGGTGATGGGAGCACTGAAGCTTTCTTT; CDR3: CASSPGQGDGSTEAFF
D: TRBD1; size: NA; V: TRBV6-1; J: TRBJ2-3; DNA: TGTGCCAGCAGTGGGGGACAGATCACAGATACGCAGTATTTT; CDR3: CASSGGQITDTQYF
D: TRBD2; size: NA; V: TRBV10-2; J: TRBJ2-1; DNA: TGCGCCAGCAGTGATGGGACTAGCGATTTCTTC; CDR3: CASSDGTSDFF
D: TRBD2; size: NA; V: TRBV30; J: TRBJ2-1; DNA: TGTGCCTGGAGTATACTAGCGGGGTCCTACAATGAGCAGTTCTTC; CDR3: CAWSILAGSYNEQFF
D: NA; size: NA; V: TRBV6-1; J: TRBJ1-6; DNA: TGTGCCACCAAGGGGCAGTCTAATTCACCCCTCCACTTT; CDR3: CATKGQSNSPLHF
D: TRBD2; size: NA; V: TRBV10-3; J: TRBJ2-1; DNA: TGTGCCGTGGGGACTAACACATACAATGAGCAGTTCTTC; CDR3: CAVGTNTYNEQFF
D: NA; size: NA; V: TRBV7-2; J: TRBJ1-2; DNA: TGTGCCAGCAGCTATAACGAGGGTTCTGGCTACACCTTC; CDR3: CASSYNEGSGYTF
D: TRBD1; size: NA; V: TRBV4-1; J: TRBJ2-5; DNA: TGCGCCAGCAGCCAAGATTTCCTGACAGGGAGAGAGCAGTACTTC; CDR3: CASSQDFLTGREQYF
D: NA; size: NA; V: TRBV9; J: TRBJ1-4; DNA: TGTGCCAGCAGCGAGGTGGGGCTGCCGAATGAAAAACTGTTTTTT; CDR3: CASSEVGLPNEKLFF
D: NA; size: NA; V: TRBV23-1; J: TRBJ1-5; DNA: TGCGCCAGCAGCCAAGAGGGCGCGCGGACCCAGCATTTT; CDR3: CASSQEGARTQHF
D: TRBD1; size: NA; V: TRBV5-4; J: TRBJ2-3; DNA: TGTGCCAGCAGCTTGAACAGGGGAGGCACAGATACGCAGTATTTT; CDR3: CASSLNRGGTDTQYF
D: NA; size: NA; V: TRBV5-4; J: TRBJ2-5; DNA: TGTGCCAGCAGCTTGGAGGCAGGCCAAGAGACCCAGTACTTC; CDR3: CASSLEAGQETQYF
D: NA; size: NA; V: TRBV11-3; J: TRBJ2-2; DNA: TGTGCCAGCAGTCTCAACACCGGGGAGCTGTTTTTT; CDR3: CASSLNTGELFF
D: NA; size: NA; V: TRBV4-1; J: TRBJ2-1; DNA: TGCGCCAGCAGCCAGCCGGGACAATCTTTTTCCAATGAGCAGTTCTTC; CDR3: CASSQPGQSFSNEQFF
D: NA; size: NA; V: TRBV6-6; J: TRBJ1-1; DNA: TGTGCCAGCAGGGAGGGAGGAACTGAAGCTTTCTTT; CDR3: CASREGGTEAFF
D: NA; size: NA; V: TRBV18; J: TRBJ2-2; DNA: TGTGCCAGCTCACCATTACAGGGCGGGGAGCTGTTTTTT; CDR3: CASSPLQGGELFF
D: TRBD1; size: NA; V: TRBV9; J: TRBJ2-3; DNA: TGTGCCAGCAGCGTGCAGACAGGGATAACAGATACGCAGTATTTT; CDR3: CASSVQTGITDTQYF
D: NA; size: NA; V: TRBV6-6; J: TRBJ2-1; DNA: TGTGCCAGCAGTCCATTACGGGCAGGGTCCTACAATGAGCAGTTCTTC; CDR3: CASSPLRAGSYNEQFF
D: TRBD2; size: NA; V: TRBV5-1; J: TRBJ2-1; DNA: TGCGCCAGCAGCTTGGAAGGACTAGTTTTCGGTGGGGGCTCCTACAATGAGCAGTTCTTC; CDR3: CASSLEGLVFGGGSYNEQFF
D: NA; size: once; V: TRBV5-1; J: TRBJ2-2; DNA: TGCGCCAGCAGCTTGGCCGTAATGGGCACCGGGGAGCTGTTTTTT; CDR3: CASSLAVMGTGELFF
D: NA; size: NA; V: TRBV6-5; J: TRBJ2-5; DNA: TGTGCCAGCAGCCCTAGACAGTTCCAAGAGACCCAGTACTTC; CDR3: CASSPRQFQETQYF
D: TRBD1; size: NA; V: TRBV18; J: TRBJ1-4; DNA: TGTGCCAGCTCACCTACGGGACAGATTGCAACTAATGAAAAACTGTTTTTT; CDR3: CASSPTGQIATNEKLFF
D: TRBD1; size: few; V: TRBV2; J: TRBJ1-1; DNA: TGTGCCAGCACTGGGACAGCTGAAAACACTGAAGCTTTCTTT; CDR3: CASTGTAENTEAFF
D: TRBD1; size: NA; V: TRBV5-4; J: TRBJ1-6; DNA: TGTGCCAGCAGCTTGATTAAAGGGACAGGGGGCGCGGGGTATTCACCCCTCCACTTT; CDR3: CASSLIKGTGGAGYSPLHF
D: NA; size: NA; V: TRBV27; J: TRBJ2-2; DNA: TGTGCCAGCAGTTTAAGGGCCTTTTTCGGTGGGGGGGAGCTGTTTTTT; CDR3: CASSLRAFFGGGELFF
D: NA; size: NA; V: TRBV6-6; J: TRBJ2-2; DNA: TGTGCCAGCAACGACCCCACAGATTTGGGCACCGGGGAGCTGTTTTTT; CDR3: CASNDPTDLGTGELFF
D: TRBD1; size: NA; V: TRBV5-1; J: TRBJ2-3; DNA: TGCGCCAGCAGCGGGGACAGGGGAGGAGATACGCAGTATTTT; CDR3: CASSGDRGGDTQYF
D: NA; size: NA; V: TRBV9; J: TRBJ2-3; DNA: TGTGCCAGCAGCCCCCAGACGCGCACAGATACGCAGTATTTT; CDR3: CASSPQTRTDTQYF
D: NA; size: once; V: TRBV5-4; J: TRBJ1-1; DNA: TGTGCCAGCAGCTGGGGGGCAGGGGCGGCTTTCTTT; CDR3: CASSWGAGAAFF
D: TRBD1; size: NA; V: TRBV18; J: TRBJ1-2; DNA: TGTGCCAGCTCACCAGGGGGACAGGGTTTCTATGGCTACACCTTC; CDR3: CASSPGGQGFYGYTF
D: NA; size: NA; V: TRBV12-5; J: TRBJ1-2; DNA: TGTGCTAGTGGCCCGGGTGTTTCATTCGGCTATGGCTACACCTTC; CDR3: CASGPGVSFGYGYTF
D: TRBD1; size: few; V: TRBV5-1; J: TRBJ1-6; DNA: TGCGCCAGCAGCACCGGGACAGAAACTTCACCCCTCCACTTT; CDR3: CASSTGTETSPLHF
D: TRBD2; size: NA; V: TRBV4-1; J: TRBJ2-2; DNA: TGCGCCAGCAGCCAGGGACTAGCGGGAGTAGGCGGGGAGCTGTTTTTT; CDR3: CASSQGLAGVGGELFF
D: TRBD1; size: NA; V: TRBV18; J: TRBJ1-5; DNA: TGTGCCAGCTCACCGACAGGGGGCGGTAATCAGCCCCAGCATTTT; CDR3: CASSPTGGGNQPQHF
D: NA; size: NA; V: TRBV4-1; J: TRBJ2-1; DNA: TGCGCCAGCAGCCCTTCCTCCGGGAGATTTTACAATGAGCAGTTCTTC; CDR3: CASSPSSGRFYNEQFF
D: NA; size: few; V: TRBV9; J: TRBJ1-1; DNA: TGTGCCAGCAGCGTAGGTACAGGGAACACTGAAGCTTTCTTT; CDR3: CASSVGTGNTEAFF